Presented here are 26 T cell receptor beta chains from one specimen sequenced in a study of CD4 T cells in relation to SARS-CoV-2 and coronaviruses. Their antigens remain unidentified. Assay used: immunoSEQ multiplex PCR; TCRdb lists only in-frame clones, some missing. The sample contains approximately 43,000 clones, under 90% of which appear only once. Sequenced sample: naive CD4+ T cells from PBMCs, cultured in vitro. The subset here: naive CD4+ T cells isolated by negative enrichment. These receptors were obtained from an adult with COVID-19.

This chain connects TRBV19 to TRBJ1-2; D remains ambiguous. The CDR3 consists of 15 residues. Trimming removed 0 bases at V and 2 bases at J, with 10 bases between. The V gene's germline CDR1 is LNHDA and CDR2 SQIVND (reference sequence). CDR3 nucleotides: TGTGCCAGTAGTATAGATCGGCAGGTAAACTATGGCTACACCTTC. Residues: CASSIDRQVNYGYTF.

This clone was observed once. V and J are TRBV11-3 and TRBJ2-1, with 11 bases aligning to TRBD1. This CDR3 is 16 amino acids long. V trimming: 4 bases; J trimming: 2 bases; junction bases outside the gene matches: 4. CDR1 is SGHNT and CDR2 is YENEEA in the germline V gene. The CDR3 spells CASSSGQGAAYNEQFF. The CDR3 DNA sequence: TGTGCCAGCAGCTCCGGACAGGGGGCCGCCTACAATGAGCAGTTCTTC.

The chain uses TRBV5-1 and TRBJ2-4; weak D call: TRBD1 (6 bases). Germline CDR1 is SGHRS and CDR2 is YFSETQ. The length of the CDR3 is 16 residues. V dropped 4 bases and J dropped 0 bases, with 14 bases sitting between them. The CDR3, as DNA: TGCGCCAGCAGCAAGGGGGACATGTTAGCCAAAAACATTCAGTACTTC. Residues: CASSKGDMLAKNIQYF.

CDR3 nucleotides: TGTGCCAGCAGTTTGGGTAGCGGGCCCTACGAGCAGTACTTC. As protein: CASSLGSGPYEQYF. V is TRBV28 and J is TRBJ2-7; TRBD2 matches 7 bases. The length of the CDR3 is 14 residues. V lost 3 bases to trimming and J lost 2 bases; unmatched junction nucleotides: 4. CDR1 MDHEN and CDR2 SYDVKM come from the germline V gene. Using reference TRBV28 and TRBJ2-7 for the parts outside the CDR3, the full variable domain is DVKVTQSSRYLVKRTGEKVFLECVQDMDHENMFWYRQDPGLGLRLIYFSYDVKMKEKGDIPEGYSVSREKKERFSLILESASTNQTSMYLCASSLGSGPYEQYFGPGTRLTVT.

This clone was found once. V gene TRBV7-2 combines with J gene TRBJ1-2; a possible D gene is TRBD1 (6 bases). Germline V gene sequence: CDR1 SGHTA, CDR2 FQGNSA. The CDR3 spans 17 residues. V was shortened by 5 bases and J by 3 bases, with 22 bases between the two germline ends. The CDR3 sequence is CASSARGGSPRDYGYTF. CDR3 in DNA: TGTGCCAGCAGCGCCCGAGGGGGTAGTCCCCGAGACTATGGCTACACCTTC.

In this sample, this clone turned up once. The chain couples TRBV9 to TRBJ2-1; D possibly corresponds to TRBD2 (6 bases). This CDR3 is built from 15 residues. CDR1 is SGDLS, CDR2 YYNGEE, per germline. V lost 0 bases, J lost 8 bases, and 15 bases lay in between. CDR3 sequence reads: CASSVGTTSSDEQFF. CDR3 in DNA: TGTGCCAGCAGCGTAGGAACGACTAGTAGCGATGAGCAGTTCTTC.

DNA for the CDR3: TGTGCCAGCAGTGCGGGCAGGGGAGGAGAAAAACTGTTTTTT. Translation gives CASSAGRGGEKLFF. The chain joins TRBV2 to TRBJ1-4, with D maybe TRBD1 (6 bases). In germline, CDR1 is SNHLY, CDR2 FYNNEI. V gave up 4 bases and J gave up 8 bases, with 14 bases separating them. CDR3 length: 14 residues. The full variable domain, its missing parts supplied by reference TRBV2 and TRBJ1-4, is EPEVTQTPSHQVTQMGQEVILRCVPISNHLYFYWYRQILGQKVEFLVSFYNNEISEKSEIFDDQFSVERPDGSNFTLKIRSTKLEDSAMYFCASSAGRGGEKLFFGSGTQLSVL.

The chain employs TRBV19 and TRBJ1-2; D gene ambiguous. The length of the CDR3 is 12 residues. Trimming removed 3 bases at V and 8 bases at J, with 10 bases between. Germline V gene sequence: CDR1 LNHDA, CDR2 SQIVND (reference sequence). The CDR3 region has the DNA TGTGCCAGTAGTATGGTTCAGACCGGCTACACCTTC. Amino acids: CASSMVQTGYTF.

The J gene is TRBJ1-2, the V gene TRBV7-9; D is possibly TRBD1 (5 bases). V lost 5 bases, J lost 7 bases, and 20 bases lay in between. The CDR3 is made up of 15 amino acids. Germline-derived CDR1 and CDR2 are SEHNR and FQNEAQ (reference sequence). CDR3: CASSTRGTPIGGYTF. CDR3 sequence (DNA): TGTGCCAGCAGCACCCGGGGGACTCCCATAGGTGGCTACACCTTC.

V usage is TRBV12-3 or TRBV12-4 and J usage is TRBJ2-1; D remains ambiguous. The CDR3 length is 12 residues. V lost 3 bases, J lost 10 bases, and 10 bases lay in between. The CDR3 region has the DNA TGTGCCAGCAGTTTGACGATAATAGAGCAGTTCTTC. Translating it yields CASSLTIIEQFF.

This rearrangement joins TRBV11-3 to TRBJ2-4; no definite D call. Trimming pared 4 bases from V and 3 bases from J, leaving 10 bases between. CDR3 length: 14 residues. Germline loops: CDR1 SGHNT, CDR2 YENEEA. The CDR3 loop is CASSWYSFKNIQYF. CDR3 in DNA: TGTGCCAGCAGCTGGTACAGCTTCAAAAACATTCAGTACTTC.

This chain links TRBV5-4 with TRBJ1-6; 7 bases are shared with TRBD1. Per the germline V gene, CDR1 is SGHNT and CDR2 is YYREEE (reference sequence). This CDR3 is built from 14 residues. The V and J ends lost 1 base and 6 bases, in that order; junction bases with no gene match: 1. The CDR3 DNA reads as TGTGCCAGCAGCTTGCGGGACAGTAATTCACCCCTCCACTTT. This codes for CASSLRDSNSPLHF. Together with reference TRBV5-4 and TRBJ1-6, the CDR3 gives the full variable domain: ETGVTQSPTHLIKTRGQQVTLRCSSQSGHNTVSWYQQALGQGPQFIFQYYREEENGRGNFPPRFSGLQFPNYSSELNVNALELDDSALYLCASSLRDSNSPLHFGNGTRLTVT.

The chain uses TRBV24-1 and TRBJ2-3; D unresolved. Deletions cut 0 bases from V and 1 base from J, with 13 bases between. This CDR3 is 17 amino acids long. Germline loops: CDR1 KGHDR, CDR2 SFDVKD. This CDR3 is CATSDLRAASGTDTQYF. CDR3 nucleotides: TGTGCCACCAGTGATTTGAGGGCCGCCTCGGGCACAGATACGCAGTATTTT.

This rearrangement joins TRBV6-2 or TRBV6-3 to TRBJ1-1; D is unresolved. The ends were cut back, 2 bases at V and 1 base at J, with 5 bases in the middle. The CDR3 is 13 amino acids. CDR1 MNHEY and CDR2 SVGEGT come from the germline V gene. In DNA, the CDR3 is TGTGCCAGCAGTTACGGCAGGAACACTGAAGCTTTCTTT. Translated, it gives CASSYGRNTEAFF.

This clone occurred once. The rearrangement uses TRBV7-9 and TRBJ2-1, with 13 bases that match TRBD2. Germline values: CDR1 SEHNR, CDR2 FQNEAQ (reference sequence). The V segment lost 1 base and the J segment 7 bases; nucleotides outside the gene matches: 7. The CDR3 contains 17 residues. The CDR3 spells CASSLVSRLAGGNEQFF. CDR3 nucleotides: TGTGCCAGCAGCTTAGTTTCCAGACTAGCGGGAGGTAATGAGCAGTTCTTC.

Written as DNA, the CDR3 is TGCGCCAGCAGCTTCCTAGCGGGAGGGCTTGGGGAGCAGTTCTTC. Amino acid sequence: CASSFLAGGLGEQFF. The chain couples TRBV5-1 to TRBJ2-1; TRBD2 aligns across 12 bases. Trimming cost V 2 bases and J 10 bases; bases outside gene matches: 7. This CDR3 comprises 15 residues. Germline CDR1 and CDR2: SGHRS and YFSETQ.

This chain uses TRBV7-8 with TRBJ1-5; no clear D gene. The CDR3 has 17 amino acids. V was clipped by 2 bases and J by 1 base, with 15 bases between them. CDR1 and CDR2 (germline): SGHVS, FQNEAQ. In DNA, the CDR3 is TGTGCCAGCAGCTTATCCTGGGGAGTCCAAAGCAATCAGCCCCAGCATTTT. Its translation: CASSLSWGVQSNQPQHF.

The chain links TRBV12-5 to TRBJ1-1; perhaps TRBD1 as D (5 bases). Germline-derived CDR1 and CDR2 are LGHNT and FRNRAP. CDR3 length: 12 amino acids. The V end lost 6 bases, the J end lost 4 bases, and 9 bases lay between the germline ends. This CDR3 reads CASGSGGTEAFF. CDR3 nucleotide sequence: TGTGCTAGTGGCTCCGGGGGCACTGAAGCTTTCTTT.

This clone was seen more than once but under ten times. This sequence joins TRBV6-5 and TRBJ1-2; D is unclear. Trimming pared 2 bases from V and 4 bases from J, leaving 8 bases between. The CDR3 runs 13 residues. CDR1 is MNHEY, CDR2 SVGAGI, per germline. The CDR3 region is CASSYAISYGYTF. Written as DNA, the CDR3 is TGTGCCAGCAGTTACGCCATTTCCTATGGCTACACCTTC.

This clone has just a few counts. J is TRBJ1-1 and V is TRBV30; a weak D match, TRBD1 (6 bases). The V and J ends lost 0 bases and 2 bases respectively, with 10 bases between them. Germline V gives CDR1 GTSNPN, CDR2 SVGIG (reference sequence). The length of the CDR3 is 14 residues. The CDR3: CAWSVWGANTEAFF. CDR3 sequence (DNA): TGTGCCTGGAGTGTTTGGGGGGCCAACACTGAAGCTTTCTTT. Drawing the rest from reference TRBV30 and TRBJ1-1, the complete variable domain is SQTIHQWPATLVQPVGSPLSLECTVEGTSNPNLYWYRQAAGRGLQLLFYSVGIGQISSEVPQNLSASRPQDRQFILSSKKLLLSDSGFYLCAWSVWGANTEAFFGQGTRLTVV.

This clone was seen only once. The genes are TRBV2 and TRBJ1-6; D gene ambiguous. The CDR3 runs 13 residues. CDR1 is SNHLY and CDR2 is FYNNEI in the germline V gene. The ends were cut back, 0 bases at V and 9 bases at J, with 6 bases in the middle. The CDR3 DNA follows: TGTGCCAGCAGTGAAGCGCGGGGTTCACCCCTCCACTTT. Translation gives CASSEARGSPLHF. The full variable domain, with the rest looked up from reference TRBV2 and TRBJ1-6, is EPEVTQTPSHQVTQMGQEVILRCVPISNHLYFYWYRQILGQKVEFLVSFYNNEISEKSEIFDDQFSVERPDGSNFTLKIRSTKLEDSAMYFCASSEARGSPLHFGNGTRLTVT.

The rearrangement joins TRBV4-1 to TRBJ1-2, with D maybe TRBD1 (6 bases). Germline V lookup: CDR1 MGHRA, CDR2 YSYEKL. CDR3 length: 14 residues. V lost 1 base and J 6 bases, leaving 12 bases between the germline ends. In DNA form, the CDR3 reads TGCGCCAGCAGCCAAGTCGGGACAACGGATGGCTACACCTTC. This codes for CASSQVGTTDGYTF.

The CDR3 loop is CSAPGQAGETQYF. CDR3 nucleotides: TGCAGCGCTCCGGGACAGGCGGGGGAGACCCAGTACTTC. V and J are TRBV29-1 and TRBJ2-5, with TRBD1 identical over 8 bases. This CDR3 is built from 13 residues. With 7 bases clipped from V and 5 bases from J, the junction kept 9 bases outside the gene matches. Looked up from germline, CDR1 is SQVTM and CDR2 is ANQGSEA. Full variable domain (rest looked up from reference TRBV29-1 and TRBJ2-5): SAVISQKPSRDICQRGTSLTIQCQVDSQVTMMFWYRQQPGQSLTLIATANQGSEATYESGFVIDKFPISRPNLTFSTLTVSNMSPEDSSIYLCSAPGQAGETQYFGPGTRLLVL.

As DNA, the CDR3 is TGTGCCAGCAGCGTAGAAGTAGCGGGCCCCTACGAGCAGTACTTC. It translates to CASSVEVAGPYEQYF. The chain links TRBV9 to TRBJ2-7, with 7 bases identical to TRBD2. The CDR3 length is 15 residues. Germline loops: CDR1 SGDLS, CDR2 YYNGEE. J gave up 2 bases and V 0 bases, and 5 bases lay outside the gene matches. Looking up the rest from reference TRBV9 and TRBJ2-7 gives the full variable domain: DSGVTQTPKHLITATGQRVTLRCSPRSGDLSVYWYQQSLDQGLQFLIQYYNGEERAKGNILERFSAQQFPDLHSELNLSSLELGDSALYFCASSVEVAGPYEQYFGPGTRLTVT.

This sequence joins TRBV7-9 and TRBJ2-2; no clear D. V was shortened by 2 bases and J by 5 bases, with 0 bases between the two germline ends. Germline values: CDR1 SEHNR, CDR2 FQNEAQ (reference sequence). The CDR3 covers 11 residues. CDR3 loop: CASSLTGELFF. The CDR3 nucleotides are TGTGCCAGCAGCTTAACCGGGGAGCTGTTTTTT. Variable domain in full (rest from reference TRBV7-9 and TRBJ2-2): DTGVSQNPRHKITKRGQNVTFRCDPISEHNRLYWYRQTLGQGPEFLTYFQNEAQLEKSRLLSDRFSAERPKGSFSTLEIQRTEQGDSAMYLCASSLTGELFFGEGSRLTVL.

The CDR3 region is CASSQDYRGQGTSDTQYF. The CDR3 DNA is TGTGCCAGCAGCCAAGATTATAGGGGGCAAGGGACTAGCGATACGCAGTATTTT. The V and J genes are TRBV4-2 and TRBJ2-3; 9 nucleotides line up with TRBD2. Germline CDR1 reads LGHNA; CDR2 reads YNFKEQ. The trim removed 0 bases at V and 6 bases at J, leaving 13 bases unmatched. This CDR3 is 18 amino acids long.